This T cell receptor (beta chain) is from a study of patients and donors after allogeneic stem cell transplantation. From the RT-PCR reads, TCRdb called clonotypes with MiXCR, one entry per CDR3 protein. This sample has about 200,000 distinct CDR3 sequences, with 41% found just once. Sequencing used blood, either unsorted or a sorted T cell fraction (not recorded which). This sequence was found in a human donor who was either an allogeneic HSCT recipient or a stem cell or donor lymphocyte infusion donor (not recorded which). It is not recorded whose cells these are; they may come from a transplant donor.

The CDR3 protein is CASPMKEPQHF. As DNA, the CDR3 is TGTGCCAGCCCCATGAAGGAGCCCCAGCATTTT. The chain uses TRBV21-1 and TRBJ1-5. TRBV21-1 is labeled a pseudogene. The CDR3 is made up of 11 amino acids.